This TCR beta chain originates from a study of blood T cell repertoires in COVID-19. Study as a whole: COVID-19 samples, acute and convalescent, were from the United States, Italy and Spain.

Only in-frame clones appear in the TCRdb table, and some are missing; sequencing was by immunoSEQ multiplex PCR. Among fewer than 300,000 clones listed, about four fifths were seen once. Assignments of participants to cohorts depended upon their own reported clinical history. The germline V gene has CDR1 SGHTS and CDR2 YDEGEE. The CDR3 is 14 residues long. The ends were cut back, 0 bases at V and 8 bases at J, with 11 bases in the middle. The sequence derives from a man aged 40-49 years who had been exposed to COVID-19. The sequencing input was PBMCs or T cells enriched from blood (not recorded which). The chain joins TRBV5-8 to TRBJ1-4; no clear D. DNA of the CDR3: TGTGCCAGCAGCTTGGACTCGAGAGGGGAAAAACTGTTTTTT. Translation gives CASSLDSRGEKLFF.